The text below deals with one TCR beta chain. Its specificity is unknown. V lost 5 bases to trimming and J lost 5 bases; unmatched junction nucleotides: 7. The CDR3 spans 15 residues. The germline gives CDR1 SGHTA, CDR2 FQGNSA. This sample is part of a study of cytomegalovirus exposure and HLA in healthy donors. Study-level points and caveats: Excluded: some indistinguishable V segments such as TRBV6-2 and TRBV6-3. High specificity and sensitivity for cytomegalovirus status were reported for the classifier. Donor immune exposure was known only as CMV serostatus.

PCR primers comprised 60 Vbeta and 13 Jbeta primers. Clones were read by immunoSEQ multiplex PCR, and TCRdb kept only the in-frame ones, dropping some. The sample lists 100,000 or so clones, about 75% occurring once. Each of the donors was a healthy bone marrow donor. The gene calls are TRBV7-2 and TRBJ2-2, with 8 bases that match TRBD2. The sequenced material came from PBMCs. This TCR derives from a man under 40 in good health and CMV-seropositive. For the CDR3, the DNA is TGTGCCAGCAGCCCTTCGGGGGGGCGGACCGGGGAGCTGTTTTTT. Amino acid sequence: CASSPSGGRTGELFF.